This T cell receptor (beta chain) was observed in a study of OX40 agonist ivuxolimab in advanced cancers. Study findings and constraints: On average, a greater number of expanded clones characterised CD8+ T cells relative to CD4+.

For this clone: Its antigen is unidentified.

Blood sampling was done at baseline, cycle 4 day 1, and cycle 7 day 1. The CDR3 has 16 residues. Germline-derived CDR1 and CDR2 are PRHDT and FYEKMQ (reference sequence). V lost 5 bases to trimming and J lost 2 bases, with 19 bases between them. Clones were read by immunoSEQ multiplex PCR, and TCRdb kept only the in-frame ones, dropping some. The sample contains roughly 61,000 clones, approximately 78% of which appear only once. Sequenced material: CD4+ or CD8+ T cells sorted from blood, taken in a trial of the OX40 agonist ivuxolimab. The chain is built from TRBV13 and TRBJ2-7; D perhaps matches TRBD2 (7 bases). The TCR sequence derives from an adult with an advanced solid tumor such as melanoma, head and neck, liver or kidney cancer. The CDR3 region has the DNA TGTGCCAGCAGCCAACAAGGGGGGGACTTTACCTACGAGCAGTACTTC. Protein: CASSQQGGDFTYEQYF.